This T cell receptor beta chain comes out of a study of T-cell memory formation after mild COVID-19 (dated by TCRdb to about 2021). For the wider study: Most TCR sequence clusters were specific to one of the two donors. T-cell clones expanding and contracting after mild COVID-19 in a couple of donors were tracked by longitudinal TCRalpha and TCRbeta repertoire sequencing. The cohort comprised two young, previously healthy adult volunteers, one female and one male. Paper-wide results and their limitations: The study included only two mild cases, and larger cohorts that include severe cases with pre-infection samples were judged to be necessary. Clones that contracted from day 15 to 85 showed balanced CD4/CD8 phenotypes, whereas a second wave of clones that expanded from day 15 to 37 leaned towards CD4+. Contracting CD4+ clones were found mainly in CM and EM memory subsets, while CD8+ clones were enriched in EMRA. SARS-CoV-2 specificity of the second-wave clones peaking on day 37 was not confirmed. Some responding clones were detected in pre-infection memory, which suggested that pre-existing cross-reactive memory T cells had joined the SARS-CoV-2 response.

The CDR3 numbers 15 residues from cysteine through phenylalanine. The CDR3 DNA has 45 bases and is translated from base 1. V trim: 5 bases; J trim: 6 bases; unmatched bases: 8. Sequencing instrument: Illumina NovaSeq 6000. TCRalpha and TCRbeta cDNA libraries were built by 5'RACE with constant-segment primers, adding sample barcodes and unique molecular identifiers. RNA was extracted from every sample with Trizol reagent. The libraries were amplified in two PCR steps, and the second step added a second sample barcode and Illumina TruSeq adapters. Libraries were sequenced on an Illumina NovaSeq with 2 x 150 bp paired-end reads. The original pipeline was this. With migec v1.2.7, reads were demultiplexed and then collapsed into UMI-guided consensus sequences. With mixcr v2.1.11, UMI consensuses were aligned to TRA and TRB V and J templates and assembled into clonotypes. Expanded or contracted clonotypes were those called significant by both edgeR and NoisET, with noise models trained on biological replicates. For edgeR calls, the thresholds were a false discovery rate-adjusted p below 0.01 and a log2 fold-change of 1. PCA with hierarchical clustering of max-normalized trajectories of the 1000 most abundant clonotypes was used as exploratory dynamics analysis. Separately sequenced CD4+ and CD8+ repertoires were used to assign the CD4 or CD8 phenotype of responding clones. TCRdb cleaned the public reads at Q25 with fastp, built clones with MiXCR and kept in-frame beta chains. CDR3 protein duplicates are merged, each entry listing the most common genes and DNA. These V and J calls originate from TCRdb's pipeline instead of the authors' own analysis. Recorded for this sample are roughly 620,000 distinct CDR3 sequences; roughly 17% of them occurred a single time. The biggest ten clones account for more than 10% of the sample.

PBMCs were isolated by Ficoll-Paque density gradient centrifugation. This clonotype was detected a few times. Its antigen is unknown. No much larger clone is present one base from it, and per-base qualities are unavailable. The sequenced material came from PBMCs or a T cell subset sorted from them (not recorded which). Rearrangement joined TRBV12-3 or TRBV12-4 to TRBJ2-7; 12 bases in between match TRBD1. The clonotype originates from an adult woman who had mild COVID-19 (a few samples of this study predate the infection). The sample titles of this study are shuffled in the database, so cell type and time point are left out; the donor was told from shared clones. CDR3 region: CASSLLGQGASEQYF. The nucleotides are TGTGCCAGCAGTCTGTTGGGACAGGGGGCGAGCGAGCAGTACTTC.